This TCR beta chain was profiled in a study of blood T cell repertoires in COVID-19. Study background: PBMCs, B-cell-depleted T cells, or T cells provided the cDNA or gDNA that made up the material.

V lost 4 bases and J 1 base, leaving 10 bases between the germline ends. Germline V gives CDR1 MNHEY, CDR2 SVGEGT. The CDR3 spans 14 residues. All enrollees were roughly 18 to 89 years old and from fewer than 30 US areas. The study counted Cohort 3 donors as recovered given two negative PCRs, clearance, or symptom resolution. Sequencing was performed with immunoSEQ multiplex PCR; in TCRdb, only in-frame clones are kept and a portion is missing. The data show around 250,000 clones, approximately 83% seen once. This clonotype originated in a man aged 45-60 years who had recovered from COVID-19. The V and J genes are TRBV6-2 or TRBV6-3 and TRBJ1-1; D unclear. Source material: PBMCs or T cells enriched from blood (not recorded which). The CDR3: CASSFFVGNTEAFF. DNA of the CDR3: TGTGCCAGCAGTTTTTTCGTCGGGAACACTGAAGCTTTCTTT.